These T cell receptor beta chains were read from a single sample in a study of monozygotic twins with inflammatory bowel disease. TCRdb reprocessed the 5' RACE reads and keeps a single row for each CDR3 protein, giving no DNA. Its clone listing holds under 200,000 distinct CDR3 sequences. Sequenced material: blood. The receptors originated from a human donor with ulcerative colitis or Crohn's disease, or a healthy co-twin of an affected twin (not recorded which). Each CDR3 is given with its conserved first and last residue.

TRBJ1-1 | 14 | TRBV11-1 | CASSLGGGWTEAFF
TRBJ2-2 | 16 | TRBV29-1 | CSVEGLNRVNTGELFF
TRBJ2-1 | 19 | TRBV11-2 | CASSHGGYSGRGSYNEQFF
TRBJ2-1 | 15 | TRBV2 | CASIPRDRPYNEQFF
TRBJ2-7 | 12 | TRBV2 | CASSVSNYEQYF
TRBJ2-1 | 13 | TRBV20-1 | CSAFRDSRNEQFF
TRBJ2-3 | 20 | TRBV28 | CASSLLGGLGTSGGTDTQYF
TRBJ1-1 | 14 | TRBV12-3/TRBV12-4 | CASSEQGRGTEAFF
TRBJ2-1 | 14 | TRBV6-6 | CASRRTSDYNEQFF
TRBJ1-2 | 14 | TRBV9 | CASSVSDRVSGYTF
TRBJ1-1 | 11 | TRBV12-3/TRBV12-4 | CASTRTEKAFF
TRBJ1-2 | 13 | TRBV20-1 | CSAWDIHGYGYTF
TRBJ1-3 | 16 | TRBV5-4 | CASSFDRGRAGNTIYF
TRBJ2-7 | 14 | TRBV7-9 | CASSIGTSGNEQYF
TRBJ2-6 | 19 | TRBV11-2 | CASRTKLGGQVSGANVLTF
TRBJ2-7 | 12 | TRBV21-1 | CAEGLRNYEQYF
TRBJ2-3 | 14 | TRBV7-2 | CASSVGDFTDTQYF
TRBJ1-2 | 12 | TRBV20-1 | CSGPGANYGYTF
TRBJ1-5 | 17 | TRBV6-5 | CASSYLHSGIGNQPQHF
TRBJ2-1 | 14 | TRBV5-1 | CASSLVGQANEQFF
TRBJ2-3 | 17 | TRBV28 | CASSFQPLAGRTDTQYF
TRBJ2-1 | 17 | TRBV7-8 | CASSSRTSGVTYNEQFF
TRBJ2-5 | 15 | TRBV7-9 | CASSLGPGVKETQYF
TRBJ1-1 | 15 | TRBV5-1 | CASSREGLAGTEAFF